This T cell receptor beta chain was captured by sequencing in a study of T-cell reconstitution after alpha-beta-depleted transplantation in children. The study's findings and limits: Surviving recipient cells, namely T cells and thymic progenitors, were the source of high day-60 TCRbeta diversity in some patients. T-cell counts and diversity were attributed mostly to newly produced T cells one year after transplant.

A TCRbeta library incorporating unique molecular identifiers was prepared. TCRdb itself ran the PCR reads through MiXCR, one entry per CDR3 protein. The profile shows 450,000 to 700,000 distinct CDR3 sequences, about a quarter of them singletons. The length of the CDR3 is 16 residues. The V gene end was trimmed by 0 bases and the J gene end by 9 bases; junction bases not matched to a gene: 7. The V gene's germline CDR1 is MNHEY and CDR2 SVGAGI. With regard to this clonotype: As yet, its antigen is unknown.

This specimen consisted of PBMCs, obtained before TCRalphabeta/CD19-depleted stem cell transplant. The sequence was collected from a boy in the first two years of life with Wiskott-Aldrich syndrome, due to receive a stem cell transplant. The chain combines TRBV6-5 with TRBJ2-1; 11 nucleotides match TRBD2. The CDR3 is CASSYSKLAGVIEQFF. The CDR3, as DNA: TGTGCCAGCAGTTACTCGAAACTAGCGGGAGTTATTGAGCAGTTCTTC.